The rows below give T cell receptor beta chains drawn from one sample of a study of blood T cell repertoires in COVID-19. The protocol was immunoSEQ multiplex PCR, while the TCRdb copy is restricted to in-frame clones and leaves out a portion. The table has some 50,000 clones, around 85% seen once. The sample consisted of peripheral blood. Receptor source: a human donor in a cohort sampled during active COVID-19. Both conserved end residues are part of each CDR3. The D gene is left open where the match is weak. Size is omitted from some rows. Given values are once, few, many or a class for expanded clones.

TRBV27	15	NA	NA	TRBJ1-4	TGTGCCAGCAGAAATACCGGGGGGGTTAGTGAAAAACTGTTTTTT	CASRNTGGVSEKLFF
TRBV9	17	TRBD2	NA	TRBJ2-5	TGTGCCAGCAGCGTAGGAGACCTAGCGGGAGTCAGGGAGACCCAGTACTTC	CASSVGDLAGVRETQYF
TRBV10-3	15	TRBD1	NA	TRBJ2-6	TGTGCCATAAGCCAGGGGGCGGTTGGGGCCAACGTCCTGACTTTC	CAISQGAVGANVLTF
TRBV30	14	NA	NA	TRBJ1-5	TGTGCCTGGAGTGTACACGGGTTAGGTCAGCCCCAGCATTTT	CAWSVHGLGQPQHF
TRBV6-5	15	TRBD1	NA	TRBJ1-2	TGTGCCACTGGGACAGGGGGCTTCTCTAACTATGGCTACACCTTC	CATGTGGFSNYGYTF
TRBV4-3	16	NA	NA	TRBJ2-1	TGCGCCAGCAGCCAAGATCTCGCTAGCTCCTACAATGAGCAGTTCTTC	CASSQDLASSYNEQFF
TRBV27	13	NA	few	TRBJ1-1	TGTGCCAGCACTACAGGGATGAACACTGAAGCTTTCTTT	CASTTGMNTEAFF
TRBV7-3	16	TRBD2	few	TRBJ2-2	TGTGCCAGCAGCTCCGCCGGGACTACTTCTACCGGGGAGCTGTTTTTT	CASSSAGTTSTGELFF
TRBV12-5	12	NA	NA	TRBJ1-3	TGTGCTAGGGGGGGACCTGGAAACACCATATATTTT	CARGGPGNTIYF
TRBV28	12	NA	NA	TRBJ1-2	TGTGCCAGCAGCGGACAGTTCTATGGCTACACCTTC	CASSGQFYGYTF
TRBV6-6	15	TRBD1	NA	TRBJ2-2	TGTGCCAGCAGTTACGTGGTCAGGGGGCCCGGGGAGCTGTTTTTT	CASSYVVRGPGELFF
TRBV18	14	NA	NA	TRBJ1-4	TGTGCCAGCTCACCAGAGGGATTAGGGGAAAAACTGTTTTTT	CASSPEGLGEKLFF
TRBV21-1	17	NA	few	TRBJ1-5	TGTGCCAGCAGCATCAAACAACAGGGTGCGAGCAATCAGCCCCAGCATTTT	CASSIKQQGASNQPQHF
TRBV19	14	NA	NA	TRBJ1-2	TGTGCCAGTAGTATAGGGTGGCAGGGTAGAGGCTACACCTTC	CASSIGWQGRGYTF
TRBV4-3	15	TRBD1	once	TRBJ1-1	TGCGCCAGCAGCACCTCTTTACAGGGGGGGACTGAAGCTTTCTTT	CASSTSLQGGTEAFF
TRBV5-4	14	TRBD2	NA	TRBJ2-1	TGTGCCAGCAGCCCATGGACTAGCGGGGGTGAGCAGTTCTTC	CASSPWTSGGEQFF
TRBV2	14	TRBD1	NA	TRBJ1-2	TGTGCCAGCAGTGGACAGGGTGGGGTCTATGGCTACACCTTC	CASSGQGGVYGYTF
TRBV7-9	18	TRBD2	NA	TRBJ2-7	TGTGCCAGCAGTCGTACTAGCGGGGGGCCGACCGGTTCCTACGAGCAGTACTTC	CASSRTSGGPTGSYEQYF
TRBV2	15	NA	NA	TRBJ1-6	TGTGCCACCACCGGGATCTCACCTTATAATTCACCCCTCCACTTT	CATTGISPYNSPLHF
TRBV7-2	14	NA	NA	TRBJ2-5	TGTGCCAGCAGCTTCCAGACAGGACAAGAGACCCAGTACTTC	CASSFQTGQETQYF
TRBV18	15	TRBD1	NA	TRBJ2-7	TGTGCCAGCTCACCAATGGGGACAGGGGTTTACGAGCAGTACTTC	CASSPMGTGVYEQYF
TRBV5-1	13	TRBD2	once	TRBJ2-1	TGCGCCAGCAGCTTGGTACTAGCGCATGAGCAGTTCTTC	CASSLVLAHEQFF
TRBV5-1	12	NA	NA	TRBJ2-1	TGCGCCAGCAGTGACGGGAACAATGAGCAGTTCTTC	CASSDGNNEQFF
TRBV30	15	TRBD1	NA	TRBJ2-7	TGTGCCTGGAGTAAAAAGGGGGCGCAAGGCGACGAGCAGTACTTC	CAWSKKGAQGDEQYF
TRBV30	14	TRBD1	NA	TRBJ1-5	TGTGCCTGGAGTTACACAGGGGTCAATCAGCCCCAGCATTTT	CAWSYTGVNQPQHF
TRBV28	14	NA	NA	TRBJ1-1	TGTGCCAGCAGTTTGGGACACTCGAACACTGAAGCTTTCTTT	CASSLGHSNTEAFF
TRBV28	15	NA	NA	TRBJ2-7	TGTGCCAGCAGAGGCCCGCAAACAGGGTGGGACGAGCAGTACTTC	CASRGPQTGWDEQYF
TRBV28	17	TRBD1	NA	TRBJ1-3	TGTGCCAGCAGTACCCCGGGACAGCGAGTTTCTGGAAACACCATATATTTT	CASSTPGQRVSGNTIYF
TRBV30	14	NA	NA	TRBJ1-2	TGTGCCTGGAGTCCAGTGGCCAGGGCCTATGGCTACACCTTC	CAWSPVARAYGYTF
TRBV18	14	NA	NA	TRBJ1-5	TGTGCCAGCTCCCCGACCCTAGAGCAGCAGCCCCAGCATTTT	CASSPTLEQQPQHF
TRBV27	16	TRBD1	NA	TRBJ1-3	TGTGCCAGCAGTTTATCCGGGAGGGGGCGTGGAAACACCATATATTTT	CASSLSGRGRGNTIYF
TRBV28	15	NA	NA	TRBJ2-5	TGTGCCAGCAGTTTACCCAGGGCAGAGGAGGAGACCCAGTACTTC	CASSLPRAEEETQYF
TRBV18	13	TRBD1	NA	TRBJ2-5	TGTGCCAGCTCACTACAGGGGCGGGAGACCCAGTACTTC	CASSLQGRETQYF
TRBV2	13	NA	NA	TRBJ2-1	TGTGCCAGCAGTAAGGACAGATACAATGAGCAGTTCTTC	CASSKDRYNEQFF
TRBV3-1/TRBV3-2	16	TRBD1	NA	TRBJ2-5	TGTGCCAGCAGCTCGATTAAGACAGGGAATTTGGAGACCCAGTACTTC	CASSSIKTGNLETQYF
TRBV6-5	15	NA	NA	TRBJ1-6	TGTGCCAGCAGGACTGACCGCCGCGCCAATTCACCCCTCCACTTT	CASRTDRRANSPLHF
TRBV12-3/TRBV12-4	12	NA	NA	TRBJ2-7	TGTGCCAGCAGTATAGGGCCCCTCGAGCAGTACTTC	CASSIGPLEQYF
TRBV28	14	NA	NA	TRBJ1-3	TGTGCCAGCAGTTTAGCAGGGTCGGGAAACACCATATATTTT	CASSLAGSGNTIYF
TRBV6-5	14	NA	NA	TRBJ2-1	TGTGCCACAGCGTTCGGGACTCTGGCTGGTGAGCAGTTCTTC	CATAFGTLAGEQFF
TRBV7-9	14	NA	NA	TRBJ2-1	TGTGCCAGCAGCTTAAAGGGACGGGCGGGAGAGCAGTTCTTC	CASSLKGRAGEQFF
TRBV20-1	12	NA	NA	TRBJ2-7	TGCAGTGCTAGTACGGGAAGTAACGAGCAGTACTTC	CSASTGSNEQYF
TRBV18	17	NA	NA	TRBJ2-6	TGTGCCAGCTCACCAATTCAGGGTTTTACTGGGGCCAACGTCCTGACTTTC	CASSPIQGFTGANVLTF
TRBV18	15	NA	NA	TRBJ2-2	TGTGCCAGCTCTTCTAGGCCCCCGAGTACCGGGGAGCTGTTTTTT	CASSSRPPSTGELFF
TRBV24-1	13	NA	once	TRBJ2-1	TGTGCCACCAGTGATTTCGGTGCAGGGCAACAGTTCTTC	CATSDFGAGQQFF
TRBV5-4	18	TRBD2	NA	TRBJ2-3	TGTGCCAGCAGCTTGCCCCGACTAGCGGGAGGGGTCGTAGATACGCAGTATTTT	CASSLPRLAGGVVDTQYF
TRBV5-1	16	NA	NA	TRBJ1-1	TGCGCCAGCAGCTTGACAGGCTTAGGGGGGAACACTGAAGCTTTCTTT	CASSLTGLGGNTEAFF
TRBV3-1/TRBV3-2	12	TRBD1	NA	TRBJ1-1	TGTGCCAGCAGCCCGGGGGACAGAAAAGCTTTCTTT	CASSPGDRKAFF
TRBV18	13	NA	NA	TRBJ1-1	TGTGCCAGCCTACCTACAGGGTTCACTGAAGCTTTCTTT	CASLPTGFTEAFF
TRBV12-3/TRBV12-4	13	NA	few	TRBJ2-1	TGTGCCACGAGGCCGGCCTCCTACAATGAGCAGTTCTTC	CATRPASYNEQFF
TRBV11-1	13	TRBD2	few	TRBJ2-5	TGTGCCAGCAGCTGGGGCGGGAGAGAGACCCAGTACTTC	CASSWGGRETQYF
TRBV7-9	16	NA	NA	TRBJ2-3	TGTGCCAGCAGCTTAGGGACTCTAGGTAACACAGATACGCAGTATTTT	CASSLGTLGNTDTQYF
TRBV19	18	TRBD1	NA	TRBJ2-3	TGTGCCAGTAGTATAGAGAGAAAGACAGGGGGCTTTCTAGATACGCAGTATTTT	CASSIERKTGGFLDTQYF
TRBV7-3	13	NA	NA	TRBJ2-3	TGTGCCAGCAGCTTAACACAGGGAGATACGCAGTATTTT	CASSLTQGDTQYF
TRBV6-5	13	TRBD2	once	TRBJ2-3	TGTGCCAGCCGGTTTGCGGGAGAAGATACGCAGTATTTT	CASRFAGEDTQYF
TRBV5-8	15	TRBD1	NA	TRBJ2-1	TGTGCCAGCACCAACTGGGACAGGGCCTACGATGAGCAGTTCTTC	CASTNWDRAYDEQFF
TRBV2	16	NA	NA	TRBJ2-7	TGTGCCAGCACCAAACCCCAGGGCCCATCAACGGTAGAGCAGTACTTC	CASTKPQGPSTVEQYF
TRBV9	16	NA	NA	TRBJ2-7	TGTGCCAGCACCCTAGAAGGACAGAGCTTACCCTACGAGCAGTACTTC	CASTLEGQSLPYEQYF
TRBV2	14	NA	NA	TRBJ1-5	TGTGCCAGCAGTGAATATGCGGGGAATCAGCCCCAGCATTTT	CASSEYAGNQPQHF
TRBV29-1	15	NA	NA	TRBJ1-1	TGCAGCGTTCTGGGGCAGGGGCCAGCAAACACTGAAGCTTTCTTT	CSVLGQGPANTEAFF
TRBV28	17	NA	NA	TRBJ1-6	TGTGCCAGCACCACTCCCTTGGGGGGTTCCTATAATTCACCCCTCCACTTT	CASTTPLGGSYNSPLHF